This T cell receptor beta chain is from a study of blood T cell repertoires in COVID-19. The CDR3 is 14 amino acids. Trimming took 0 bases from V and 12 from J, leaving 16 bases between them. The germline V gene encodes CDR1 SGHKS and CDR2 YYEKEE (reference sequence). The table came from immunoSEQ multiplex PCR; TCRdb's copy has only in-frame clones and leaves some out. This sample has about 190,000 clones, with 88% found just once. This chain uses TRBV5-5 with TRBJ1-5; D unresolved. Material: peripheral blood. The source of this sequence is a middle-aged man with active or convalescent COVID-19. The CDR3 coding sequence is TGTGCCAGCAGCTTGGGTTGGGATACGGAGGACCAGCATTTT. It specifies CASSLGWDTEDQHF.